These 11 T cell receptor beta chains were sequenced from one sample in a study. TCRdb redid the calling of the 5' RACE reads with MiXCR, one entry per CDR3 protein. The repertoire holds tens of thousands of distinct CDR3 sequences, with 24% as singletons. The sample was tumor-infiltrating naive CD4+ T cells sorted from the breast tumor. Documented subset: naive CD4+ T cells, CD4+CD45RA+CD25-. The receptors were gathered from a female donor with breast cancer.

This clonotype has only a few counts. The rearrangement links TRBV5-1 to TRBJ2-7, with TRBD2 matching over 7 bases. Germline V CDR1 and CDR2: SGHRS, YFSETQ. The CDR3 runs to 14 residues. Trimming cost V 0 bases and J 2 bases; bases outside gene matches: 2. In DNA form, the CDR3 reads TGCGCCAGCAGCTTGGCTCTAGCGGCCTACGAGCAGTACTTC. Translation gives CASSLALAAYEQYF.

The CDR3 loop is CASSPHMPSTGINEQFF. CDR3 nucleotide sequence: TGCGCCAGCAGCCCCCACATGCCGTCGACTGGAATCAATGAGCAGTTCTTC. The V call is TRBV5-1, the J call TRBJ2-1; D is unresolved. The V and J ends lost 4 bases and 6 bases respectively, with 23 bases between them. Germline assignment: CDR1 SGHRS and CDR2 YFSETQ. The CDR3 covers 17 residues.

This clonotype occurred many times. V and J are TRBV5-1 and TRBJ2-3; 8 bases agree with TRBD2. The CDR3 has 15 amino acids. After removal of 7 bases from V and 4 bases from J, the junction contained 11 bases not matched to a gene. Germline CDR1 and CDR2: SGHRS and YFSETQ. The DNA for the CDR3 is TGCGCCAGCGAAGAATCTAGCGGGTTCGCAGATACGCAGTATTTT. Translation: CASEESSGFADTQYF.

Regarding this clonotype: Being one base from a much bigger clone, this may be a read error. The chain links TRBV29-1 to TRBJ1-2, with 8 bases lining up with TRBD1. Germline V lookup: CDR1 SQVTM, CDR2 ANQGSEA. With V trimmed by 2 bases and J by 8 bases, 7 bases remained unmatched. The CDR3 is 13 residues long. CDR3 protein: CSVERDRRRGYTF. The CDR3 bases are TGCAGCGTTGAAAGGGACAGGCGGCGAGGCTACACCTTC. The full variable domain, with the rest looked up from reference TRBV29-1 and TRBJ1-2, is SAVISQKPSRDICQRGTSLTIQCQVDSQVTMMFWYRQQPGQSLTLIATANQGSEATYESGFVIDKFPISRPNLTFSTLTVSNMSPEDSSIYLCSVERDRRRGYTFGSGTRLTVV.

This clonotype was seen more than once but under ten times. The chain employs TRBV6-2 or TRBV6-3 and TRBJ2-7; D is uncertain. Between the trimmed V and J ends, which lost 5 bases and 6 bases, there was a span of 8 bases. The CDR3 runs 11 residues. Germline V CDR1 and CDR2: MNHEY, SVGEGT. The CDR3 DNA reads as TGTGCCAGCAGTATCGGTGGCGAGCAGTACTTC. It translates to CASSIGGEQYF.

This clonotype was seen a handful of times. V gene TRBV6-5 combines with J gene TRBJ1-2; no definite D call. This CDR3 comprises 13 residues. Looked up from germline, CDR1 is MNHEY and CDR2 is SVGAGI. V lost 6 bases, J lost 8 bases, and 16 bases lay in between. The CDR3 DNA reads TGTGCCAGCAGCTCTGACAAGCGTAGCGGCTACACCTTC. Translated: CASSSDKRSGYTF.

Many counts were recorded for this clonotype. This chain connects TRBV3-1 to TRBJ2-1; weak D call: TRBD2 (6 bases). Germline V gene lookup returns CDR1 LGHDT and CDR2 YNNKEL (reference sequence). The V end lost 4 bases, the J end lost 6 bases, and 16 bases lay between the germline ends. The CDR3 sequence is 15 residues long. The CDR3 nucleotides read TGTGCCAGCAGCCTCGGAGGGGCAGGCGGCAATGAGCAGTTCTTC. This encodes CASSLGGAGGNEQFF.

CDR3 sequence reads: CASSFGGGKTGELFF. In nucleotides, the CDR3 is TGTGCCAGCAGCTTTGGAGGCGGGAAGACCGGGGAGCTGTTTTTT. The chain links TRBV5-4 to TRBJ2-2; perhaps TRBD2 as D (6 bases). V lost 2 bases and J 5 bases, leaving 13 bases between the germline ends. This CDR3 is 15 amino acids long. CDR1 and CDR2 from the germline V gene are SGHNT and YYREEE (reference sequence).

This clonotype was observed a few times. The V and J genes are TRBV30 and TRBJ2-2; 11 bases line up with TRBD2. The CDR3 consists of 19 residues. V trimming: 0 bases; J trimming: 2 bases; junction bases outside the gene matches: 11. In germline, CDR1 is GTSNPN, CDR2 SVGIG (reference sequence). The CDR3 sequence: CAWSVGRTSGWTNTGELFF. DNA of the CDR3: TGTGCCTGGAGTGTAGGTAGGACTAGCGGGTGGACAAACACCGGGGAGCTGTTTTTT.

This clonotype was counted only a few times. V gene TRBV20-1 combines with J gene TRBJ2-5; 14 bases align to TRBD2. Germline loops: CDR1 DFQATT, CDR2 SNEGSKA (reference sequence). With V trimmed by 6 bases and J by 4 bases, 10 bases remained unmatched. The CDR3 sequence is 16 residues long. The DNA of the CDR3 is TGCAGTGCCGTGACTAGCGGGAGGGACTTTGGAGAGACCCAGTACTTC. It codes for CSAVTSGRDFGETQYF.

In regard to this clonotype: One end of the junction varies from germline; a read error may be responsible. The CDR3 coding sequence is TGTGCCATCAGCAAGTCCCCCAACAATGAGCAGTTCTTC. Protein product: CAISKSPNNEQFF. The chain has TRBV7-3 and TRBJ2-1, with D unclear. The germline gives CDR1 SGHTA, CDR2 FQGTGA. This CDR3 spans 13 amino acids.